Following are 26 T cell receptor beta chains from one sample sequenced in a study of blood T cell repertoires in COVID-19. Sequenced by immunoSEQ multiplex PCR; TCRdb stores in-frame clones only, minus some. The data show over 300,000 clones, around 90% seen once. The sequenced material came from peripheral blood. These receptors were collected from a young man with active or convalescent COVID-19.

V is TRBV11-2 and J is TRBJ2-2, with D possibly being TRBD1 (5 bases). The CDR3 runs to 18 residues. Germline V gives CDR1 SGHAT, CDR2 FQNNGV. V gave up 5 bases and J gave up 4 bases, with 23 bases separating them. The CDR3 spells CASSQLRASTAFTGELFF. In DNA, the CDR3 is TGTGCCAGCAGCCAACTTAGGGCTTCGACAGCCTTCACCGGGGAGCTGTTTTTT.

The rearrangement uses TRBV6-5 and TRBJ2-7; the match to TRBD2 covers 13 bases. This CDR3 spans 15 amino acids. In germline, CDR1 is MNHEY, CDR2 SVGAGI. After removal of 8 bases from V and 5 bases from J, the junction contained 9 bases not matched to a gene. The CDR3 protein is CASAGTSGAAHEQYF. As DNA, the CDR3 is TGTGCCAGCGCCGGGACTAGCGGGGCTGCCCACGAGCAGTACTTC.

This clone has only a few counts. The chain recombines TRBV5-1 with TRBJ1-6; 7 bases map to TRBD1. V shed 4 bases, J shed 10 bases, and the junction held 8 bases outside the gene matches. CDR1 and CDR2 (germline): SGHRS, YFSETQ. The CDR3 contains 14 residues. CDR3 residues: CASSVTGVRSPLHF. The CDR3 DNA follows: TGCGCCAGCAGCGTCACAGGGGTTAGATCACCCCTCCACTTT.

V is TRBV27 and J is TRBJ2-5; 10 nucleotides match TRBD2. Germline V gives CDR1 MNHEY, CDR2 SMNVEV (reference sequence). This CDR3 region has 14 residues. V dropped 5 bases and J dropped 5; count of bases not matched to a gene: 5. In DNA, the CDR3 is TGTGCCAGCAGTCCTAGCGGGAGTAGGGAGACCCAGTACTTC. The encoded protein is CASSPSGSRETQYF.

The chain couples TRBV27 to TRBJ2-4; TRBD2 aligns across 7 bases. With V trimmed by 3 bases and J by 0 bases, 2 bases remained unmatched. From germline, CDR1 is MNHEY and CDR2 SMNVEV (reference sequence). This CDR3 contains 15 residues. The CDR3 loop is CASSFIAGAKNIQYF. Written as DNA, the CDR3 is TGTGCCAGCAGTTTTATAGCGGGAGCCAAAAACATTCAGTACTTC.

The V gene is TRBV5-1, the J gene TRBJ2-3, with 8 bases matching TRBD2. Germline V lookup: CDR1 SGHRS, CDR2 YFSETQ. Unmatched junction bases numbered 2, after V lost 0 bases and J lost 2 bases. The CDR3 has 15 residues. CDR3: CASSLVLAVTDTQYF. CDR3 sequence (DNA): TGCGCCAGCAGCTTGGTACTAGCGGTCACAGATACGCAGTATTTT.

This rearrangement joins TRBV7-9 to TRBJ1-1; 7 bases align to TRBD1. V was pared by 2 bases and J by 1 base, with 1 base of the junction left unmatched. The V gene's germline CDR1 is SEHNR and CDR2 FQNEAQ (reference sequence). This CDR3 contains 14 residues. The CDR3 region has the DNA TGTGCCAGCAGCTTAAGACAGGGGAACACTGAAGCTTTCTTT. Amino acids: CASSLRQGNTEAFF.

The chain employs TRBV3-1 (or the pseudogene TRBV3-2) and TRBJ1-6; 8 positions agree with TRBD1. V gave up 1 base and J gave up 17 bases; unmatched junction bases: 10. Germline CDR1 is LGHDT and CDR2 is YNNKEL (reference sequence). The CDR3 totals 14 residues. Written as DNA, the CDR3 is TGTGCCAGCAGCCAAGTTTCTCGACAGGGGTCCTTCCACTTT. Translation: CASSQVSRQGSFHF.

V and J are TRBV28 and TRBJ1-5, with D perhaps TRBD1 (6 bases). The CDR3 runs 18 residues. Trimming took 1 base from V and 6 from J, leaving 22 bases between them. CDR1 is MDHEN, CDR2 SYDVKM, per germline. The chain's CDR3 is CASSLSSGGQFLGQPQHF. The CDR3 DNA reads TGTGCCAGCAGTTTATCATCTGGTGGACAGTTTCTTGGTCAGCCCCAGCATTTT.

The V gene is TRBV6-5, the J gene TRBJ1-4; D gene ambiguous. Trimming shortened V by 3 bases and J by 7 bases, and 15 bases separated the two germline ends. The germline V gene has CDR1 MNHEY and CDR2 SVGAGI. The CDR3 extends over 15 amino acids. The CDR3 spells CASSYTSGLTEKLFF. The CDR3 DNA reads as TGTGCCAGCAGTTATACCTCCGGGTTGACTGAAAAACTGTTTTTT.

This chain uses TRBV6-1 with TRBJ1-5; 8 bases fit TRBD1. The CDR3 loop spans 16 amino acids. In germline, CDR1 is MNHNS, CDR2 SASEGT. V lost 2 bases, J lost 12 bases, and 15 bases stayed unmatched. Here the CDR3 reads CASSESFRTGPPVQHF. Written as DNA, the CDR3 is TGTGCCAGCAGTGAATCTTTTAGGACAGGGCCTCCAGTCCAGCATTTT.

V is TRBV4-3 and J is TRBJ2-7; 7 nucleotides align to TRBD1. Germline CDR1 reads LGHNA; CDR2 reads YSLEER. V shed 2 bases and J 3 bases; nucleotides not matched to a gene: 7. The CDR3 consists of 15 residues. The CDR3 coding sequence is TGCGCCAGCAGCCAATCGACAGGGCCCGTCTACGAGCAGTACTTC. Protein sequence: CASSQSTGPVYEQYF.

The chain employs TRBV4-2 and TRBJ1-2; possible D gene TRBD1, 5 bases. Germline CDR1 reads LGHNA; CDR2 reads YNFKEQ. The V end was cut by 1 base, the J end by 9 bases, with 12 bases between. This CDR3 comprises 13 residues. This CDR3 is CASSQGGGLSYTF. The CDR3 DNA reads as TGTGCCAGCAGCCAAGGGGGGGGACTTAGCTACACCTTC.

The chain recombines TRBV3-1 (or the pseudogene TRBV3-2) with TRBJ1-4; 7 bases agree with TRBD1. The CDR3 is made up of 14 amino acids. V dropped 1 base and J dropped 7; count of bases not matched to a gene: 3. Germline V lookup: CDR1 LGHDT, CDR2 YNNKEL (reference sequence). CDR3 loop: CASSQVGGGEKLFF. CDR3 bases: TGTGCCAGCAGCCAAGTAGGGGGCGGTGAAAAACTGTTTTTT.

The chain has TRBV29-1 and TRBJ2-5; 7 bases are a match to TRBD2. Germline CDR1 SQVTM, CDR2 ANQGSEA. The CDR3 is 12 residues long. The V segment lost 7 bases and the J segment 3 bases; nucleotides outside the gene matches: 5. The CDR3 sequence is CSAGGGEETQYF. The CDR3 DNA reads as TGCAGCGCTGGCGGGGGAGAAGAGACCCAGTACTTC.

The chain carries TRBV5-1 and TRBJ2-2; 9 bases map to TRBD1. After removal of 3 bases from V and 6 bases from J, the junction contained 9 bases not matched to a gene. Germline V lookup: CDR1 SGHRS, CDR2 YFSETQ. The CDR3 length is 16 residues. For the CDR3, the DNA is TGCGCCAGCAGCTCTCCCGGGACAGGGAGGTCCGGGGAGCTGTTTTTT. This translates into CASSSPGTGRSGELFF.

With respect to this clone: Sequence at one end of the junction differs from germline and may be a read error. V and J are TRBV7-7 and TRBJ2-1; 8 nucleotides agree with TRBD2. Germline CDR1 SSHAT, CDR2 FNYEAQ (reference sequence). This CDR3 has 17 amino acids. CDR3 sequence reads: CASSLTPAGVPYNEQFF. CDR3 nucleotides: TGTGCTAGCAGCTTAACCCCAGCGGGAGTCCCCTACAATGAGCAGTTCTTC.

V is TRBV15 and J is TRBJ2-1, with 9 bases lining up with TRBD1. The CDR3 consists of 14 residues. The trim removed 6 bases at V and 8 bases at J, leaving 8 bases unmatched. CDR1 is LNHNV and CDR2 is YYDKDF in the germline V gene (reference sequence). DNA for the CDR3: TGTGCCACCAGTCCGGGACAGGGCAGGGATGAGCAGTTCTTC. Translated, it gives CATSPGQGRDEQFF.

This chain links TRBV28 with TRBJ2-7, with D perhaps TRBD2 (6 bases). The V gene's germline CDR1 is MDHEN and CDR2 SYDVKM. The CDR3 has 14 residues. The germline V and J ends were trimmed by 5 bases and 6 bases, with 17 bases remaining between them. The chain's CDR3 is CASSRIGFGGEQYF. The CDR3 bases are TGTGCCAGCAGTCGGATAGGGTTCGGGGGCGAGCAGTACTTC. Filled out from reference TRBV28 and TRBJ2-7, the complete variable domain reads DVKVTQSSRYLVKRTGEKVFLECVQDMDHENMFWYRQDPGLGLRLIYFSYDVKMKEKGDIPEGYSVSREKKERFSLILESASTNQTSMYLCASSRIGFGGEQYFGPGTRLTVT.

The V call is TRBV7-6, the J call TRBJ1-1, with a possible D match to TRBD1 (5 bases). With 5 bases removed from V and 8 bases from J, the gap between germline ends came to 18 bases. The germline V gene encodes CDR1 SGHVS and CDR2 FNYEAQ. This CDR3 region has 14 residues. The chain's CDR3 is CASSPGPDRAEAFF. CDR3 DNA: TGTGCCAGCAGCCCCGGACCAGACAGAGCAGAAGCTTTCTTT.

The gene calls are TRBV7-2 and TRBJ2-7; perhaps TRBD2 as D (6 bases). V was clipped by 5 bases and J by 2 bases, with 19 bases between them. CDR3 length equals 16 residues. The germline V gene encodes CDR1 SGHTA and CDR2 FQGNSA. The DNA for the CDR3 is TGTGCCAGCAGCCACACCGGGGGTTTAGGTACCTACGAGCAGTACTTC. The encoded protein is CASSHTGGLGTYEQYF.

V usage is TRBV3-1 (or the pseudogene TRBV3-2) and J usage is TRBJ2-3; D call uncertain. V was shortened by 0 bases and J by 1 base, with 8 bases between the two germline ends. The CDR3 runs to 15 residues. Germline CDR1 reads LGHDT; CDR2 reads YNNKEL (reference sequence). The CDR3 sequence: CASSQDMSGTDTQYF. As DNA, the CDR3 is TGTGCCAGCAGCCAAGATATGAGTGGCACAGATACGCAGTATTTT.

The V call is TRBV6-4, the J call TRBJ2-3; 7 nucleotides match TRBD2. Germline-derived CDR1 and CDR2 are MRHNA and SNTAGT. This CDR3 spans 15 amino acids. V lost 4 bases, J lost 3 bases, and 7 bases stayed unmatched. The CDR3 reads CASSVRGRETDTQYF. CDR3 bases: TGTGCCAGCAGTGTCAGAGGGCGGGAGACAGATACGCAGTATTTT.

In nucleotides, the CDR3 is TGTGCCAGCTCACCCGGGACTAGCGGCGACTACGAGCAGTACTTC. It encodes CASSPGTSGDYEQYF. The chain is built from TRBV18 and TRBJ2-7, with 11 bases fitting TRBD2. Germline CDR1 KGHSH, CDR2 LQKENI. Trimming removed 3 bases from V and 3 bases from J; junction bases left unmatched: 4. CDR3 size: 15 residues.

This chain joins TRBV6-5 and TRBJ1-3; the match to TRBD1 covers 8 bases. The CDR3 length is 14 residues. Germline loops: CDR1 MNHEY, CDR2 SVGAGI. The J segment lost 4 bases and the V segment lost 7 bases, leaving 6 bases of the junction unmatched. CDR3 nucleotide sequence: TGTGCCAGCATGCAGGGGGCGCGAGGAAACACCATATATTTT. Protein: CASMQGARGNTIYF.

This chain uses TRBV7-9 with TRBJ2-7, with TRBD2 as a possible D gene (6 bases). The CDR3 runs to 17 residues. The ends were cut back, 3 bases at V and 2 bases at J, with 20 bases in the middle. Germline V lookup: CDR1 SEHNR, CDR2 FQNEAQ (reference sequence). Here the CDR3 reads CASSLGEATAHPYEQYF. The CDR3 DNA is TGTGCCAGCAGCTTGGGGGAGGCGACAGCCCATCCCTACGAGCAGTACTTC.